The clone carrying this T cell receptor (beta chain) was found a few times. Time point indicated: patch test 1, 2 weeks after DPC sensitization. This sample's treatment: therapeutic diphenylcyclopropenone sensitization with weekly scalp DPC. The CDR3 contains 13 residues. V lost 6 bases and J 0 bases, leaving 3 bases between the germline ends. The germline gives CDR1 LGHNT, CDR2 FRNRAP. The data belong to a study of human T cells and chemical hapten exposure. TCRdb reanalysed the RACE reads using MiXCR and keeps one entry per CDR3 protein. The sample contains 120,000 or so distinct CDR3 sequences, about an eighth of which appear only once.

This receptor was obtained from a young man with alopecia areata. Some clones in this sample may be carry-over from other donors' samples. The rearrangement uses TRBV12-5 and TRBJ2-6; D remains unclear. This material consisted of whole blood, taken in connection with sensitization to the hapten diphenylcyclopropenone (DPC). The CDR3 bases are TGTGCTAGTGGCACCTCTGGGGCCAACGTCCTGACTTTC. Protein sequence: CASGTSGANVLTF.